This T cell receptor (beta chain) was observed in a study of regulatory T cells in long-lasting Graves disease. Study results and caveats: Persistent disease favored TRBV28, TRBJ1-2 and TRBJ2-5. Lower TCR diversity was seen in persistent Graves' patients than in newly diagnosed ones.

Germline values: CDR1 MNHEY, CDR2 SVGEGT. The CDR3 spans 15 residues. V was clipped by 2 bases and J by 6 bases; unmatched bases: 3. Stated time point: newly diagnosed GD, antithyroid drugs for less than 3 months. Isolated PBMC RNA provided the starting material for the TCR library. In each case, Graves' disease was diagnosed per American Thyroid Association guidelines. Investigators prepared the TCR beta libraries by applying iRepertoire HTBI primers and Arm-PCR of CDR3 regions. TCRdb re-analysed the multiplex PCR reads in MiXCR, keeping a single row per CDR3 protein. The table shows over 450,000 distinct CDR3 sequences, with 12% occurring only once. As concerns this clonotype: The antigen is not known.

These data were likewise used in another study, on T cells in Graves' hyperthyroidism and ophthalmopathy. That work adds: Initially, a first-round RT-PCR of the TCR CDR3 employed the HTBI primer set.

The source was peripheral blood mononuclear cells (PBMCs), collected at new diagnosis, from a patient treated with antithyroid drugs. The J gene is TRBJ2-2, the V gene TRBV6-2 or TRBV6-3, with 10 bases lining up with TRBD2. The clonotype originates from a woman aged 30 to 39 with Graves disease. The CDR3: CASSYSGRAAGELFF. CDR3 in DNA: TGTGCCAGCAGTTACAGCGGGAGGGCGGCCGGGGAGCTGTTTTTT.